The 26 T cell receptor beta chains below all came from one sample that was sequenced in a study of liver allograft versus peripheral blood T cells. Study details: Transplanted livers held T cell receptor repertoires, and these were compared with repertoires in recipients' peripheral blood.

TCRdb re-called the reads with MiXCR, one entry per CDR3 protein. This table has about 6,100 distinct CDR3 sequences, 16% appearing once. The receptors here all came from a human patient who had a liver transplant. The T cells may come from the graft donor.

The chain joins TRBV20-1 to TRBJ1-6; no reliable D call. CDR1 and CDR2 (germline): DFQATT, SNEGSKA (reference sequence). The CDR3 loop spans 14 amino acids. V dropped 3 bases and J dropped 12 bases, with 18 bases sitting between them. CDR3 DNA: TGCAGTGCTAGGCGATTCGGGGAGTTCGGACCCCTCCACTTT. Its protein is CSARRFGEFGPLHF.

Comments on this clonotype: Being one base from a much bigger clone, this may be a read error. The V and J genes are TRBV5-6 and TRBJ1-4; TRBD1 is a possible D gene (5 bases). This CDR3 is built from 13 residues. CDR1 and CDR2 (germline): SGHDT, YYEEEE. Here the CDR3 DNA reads TGTGTCAGCAGCTTGGACATAGGCGAAAAACTGTTTTTT. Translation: CVSSLDIGEKLFF.

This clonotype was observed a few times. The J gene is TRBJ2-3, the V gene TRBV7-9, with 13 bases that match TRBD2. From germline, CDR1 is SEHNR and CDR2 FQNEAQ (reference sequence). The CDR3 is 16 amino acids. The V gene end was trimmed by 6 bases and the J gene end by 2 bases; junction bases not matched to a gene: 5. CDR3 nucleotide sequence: TGTGCCAGCAGATCGGGACTAGCGGGGCCCACAGATACGCAGTATTTT. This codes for CASRSGLAGPTDTQYF.

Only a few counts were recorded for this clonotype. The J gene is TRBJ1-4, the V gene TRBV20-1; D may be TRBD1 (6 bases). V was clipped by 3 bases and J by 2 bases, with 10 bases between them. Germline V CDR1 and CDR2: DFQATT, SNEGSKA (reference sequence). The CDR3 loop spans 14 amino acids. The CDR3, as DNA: TGCAGTGCTAGCCCGGGACACACTAATGAAAAACTGTTTTTT. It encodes CSASPGHTNEKLFF.

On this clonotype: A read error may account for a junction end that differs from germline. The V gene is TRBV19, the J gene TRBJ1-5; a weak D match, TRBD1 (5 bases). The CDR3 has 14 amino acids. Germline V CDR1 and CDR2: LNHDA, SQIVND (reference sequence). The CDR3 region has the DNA TGTGCCAATAGTAAAGGGGACAGCAATCAGCCCCAGCATTTT. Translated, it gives CANSKGDSNQPQHF. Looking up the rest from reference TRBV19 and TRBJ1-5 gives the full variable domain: DGGITQSPKYLFRKEGQNVTLSCEQNLNHDAMYWYRQDPGQGLRLIYYSQIVNDFQKGDIAEGYSVSREKKESFPLTVTSAQKNPTAFYLCANSKGDSNQPQHFGDGTRLSIL.

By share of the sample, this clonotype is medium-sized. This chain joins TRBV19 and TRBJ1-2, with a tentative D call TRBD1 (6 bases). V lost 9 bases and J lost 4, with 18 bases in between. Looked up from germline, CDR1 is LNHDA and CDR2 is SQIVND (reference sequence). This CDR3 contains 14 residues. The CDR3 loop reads CASPQGGDIYGYTF. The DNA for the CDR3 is TGTGCCAGCCCACAGGGAGGGGATATCTATGGCTACACCTTC. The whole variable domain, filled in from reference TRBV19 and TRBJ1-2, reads DGGITQSPKYLFRKEGQNVTLSCEQNLNHDAMYWYRQDPGQGLRLIYYSQIVNDFQKGDIAEGYSVSREKKESFPLTVTSAQKNPTAFYLCASPQGGDIYGYTFGSGTRLTVV.

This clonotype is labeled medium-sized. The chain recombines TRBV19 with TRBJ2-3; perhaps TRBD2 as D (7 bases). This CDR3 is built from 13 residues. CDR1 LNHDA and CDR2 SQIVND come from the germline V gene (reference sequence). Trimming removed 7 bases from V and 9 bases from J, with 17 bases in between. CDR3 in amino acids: CASTSWGGLTQYF. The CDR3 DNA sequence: TGTGCCAGTACCTCGTGGGGGGGCCTGACGCAGTATTTT.

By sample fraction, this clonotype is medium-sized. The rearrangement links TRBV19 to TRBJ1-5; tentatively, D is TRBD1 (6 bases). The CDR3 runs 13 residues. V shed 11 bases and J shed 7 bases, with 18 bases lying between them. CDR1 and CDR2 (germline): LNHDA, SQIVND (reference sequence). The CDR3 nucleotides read TGTGCCTCAAGGGGGGACATCGGACAGCCCCAGCATTTT. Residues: CASRGDIGQPQHF.

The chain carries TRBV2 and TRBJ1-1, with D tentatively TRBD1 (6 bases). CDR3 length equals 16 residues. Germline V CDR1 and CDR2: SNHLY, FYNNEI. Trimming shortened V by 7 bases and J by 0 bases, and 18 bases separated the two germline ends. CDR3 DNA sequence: TGTGCCAGCAAGAGGGACCAGGGGACATTGAACACTGAAGCTTTCTTT. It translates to CASKRDQGTLNTEAFF.

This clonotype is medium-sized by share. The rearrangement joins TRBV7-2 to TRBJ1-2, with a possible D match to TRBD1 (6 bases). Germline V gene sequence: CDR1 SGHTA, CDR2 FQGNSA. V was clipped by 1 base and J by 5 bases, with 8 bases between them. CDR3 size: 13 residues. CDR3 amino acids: CASSLGTAYGYTF. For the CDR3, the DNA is TGTGCCAGCAGCTTAGGGACAGCTTATGGCTACACCTTC. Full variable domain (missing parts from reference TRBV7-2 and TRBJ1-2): GAGVSQSPSNKVTEKGKDVELRCDPISGHTALYWYRQSLGQGLEFLIYFQGNSAPDKSGLPSDRFSAERTGGSVSTLTIQRTQQEDSAVYLCASSLGTAYGYTFGSGTRLTVV.

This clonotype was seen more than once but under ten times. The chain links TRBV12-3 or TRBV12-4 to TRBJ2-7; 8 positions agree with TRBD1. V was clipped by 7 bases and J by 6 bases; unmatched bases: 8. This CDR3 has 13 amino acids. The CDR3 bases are TGTGCCAGCAATTCGAGGACAGGGTTCGAGCAGTACTTC. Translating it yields CASNSRTGFEQYF.

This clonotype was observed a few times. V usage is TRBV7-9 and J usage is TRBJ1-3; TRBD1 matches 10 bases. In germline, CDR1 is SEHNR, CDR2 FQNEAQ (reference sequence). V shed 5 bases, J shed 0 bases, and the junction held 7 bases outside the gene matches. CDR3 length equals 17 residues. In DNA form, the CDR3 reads TGTGCCAGCAGCCTTAGGCGGGACAGGGGCTCTGGAAACACCATATATTTT. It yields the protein CASSLRRDRGSGNTIYF.

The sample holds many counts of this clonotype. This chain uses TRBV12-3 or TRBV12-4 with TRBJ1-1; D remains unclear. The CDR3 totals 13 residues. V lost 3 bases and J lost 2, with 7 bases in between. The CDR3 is CASSFTPNTEAFF. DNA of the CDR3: TGTGCCAGCAGTTTCACACCTAACACTGAAGCTTTCTTT.

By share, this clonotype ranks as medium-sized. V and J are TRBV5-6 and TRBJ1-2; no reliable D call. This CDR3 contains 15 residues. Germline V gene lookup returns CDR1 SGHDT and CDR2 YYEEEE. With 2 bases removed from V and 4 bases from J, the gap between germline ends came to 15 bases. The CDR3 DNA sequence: TGTGCCAGCAGCTTCCGGGCCCCAGGTTCCTATGGCTACACCTTC. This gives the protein CASSFRAPGSYGYTF.

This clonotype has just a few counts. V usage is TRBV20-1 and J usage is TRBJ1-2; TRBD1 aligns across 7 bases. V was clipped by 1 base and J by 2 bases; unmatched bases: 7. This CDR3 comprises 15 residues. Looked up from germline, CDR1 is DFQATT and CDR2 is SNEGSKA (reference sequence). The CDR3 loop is CSARVQGRRNYGYTF. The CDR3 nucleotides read TGCAGTGCTAGAGTACAGGGGAGGAGGAACTATGGCTACACCTTC.

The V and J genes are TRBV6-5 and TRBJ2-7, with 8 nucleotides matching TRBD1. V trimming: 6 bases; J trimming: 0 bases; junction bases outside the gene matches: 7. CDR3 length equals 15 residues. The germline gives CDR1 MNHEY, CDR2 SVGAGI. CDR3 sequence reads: CASSPLQGGSYEQYF. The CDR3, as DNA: TGTGCCAGCAGCCCTTTACAGGGGGGCTCCTACGAGCAGTACTTC.

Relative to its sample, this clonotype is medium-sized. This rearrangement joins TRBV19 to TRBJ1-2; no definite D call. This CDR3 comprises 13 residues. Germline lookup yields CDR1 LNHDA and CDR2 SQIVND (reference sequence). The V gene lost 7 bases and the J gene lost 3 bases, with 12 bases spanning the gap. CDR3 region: CASKAREYYGYTF. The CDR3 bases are TGTGCCAGTAAGGCGCGGGAATACTATGGCTACACCTTC.

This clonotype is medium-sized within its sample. CDR3 residues: CASSPVAYEQYF. Written as DNA, the CDR3 is TGTGCCAGCAGTCCCGTGGCCTACGAGCAGTACTTC. This chain uses TRBV6-5 with TRBJ2-7; D is ambiguous. Trimming removed 5 bases from V and 2 bases from J, with 7 bases in between. This CDR3 contains 12 residues. Germline CDR1 and CDR2: MNHEY and SVGAGI.

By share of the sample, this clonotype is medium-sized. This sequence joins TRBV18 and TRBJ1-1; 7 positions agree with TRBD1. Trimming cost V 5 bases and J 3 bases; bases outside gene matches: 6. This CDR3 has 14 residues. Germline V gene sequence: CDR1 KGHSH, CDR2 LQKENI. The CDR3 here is CASSFRGGDTEAFF. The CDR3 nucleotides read TGTGCCAGCTCATTCAGGGGGGGCGACACTGAAGCTTTCTTT.

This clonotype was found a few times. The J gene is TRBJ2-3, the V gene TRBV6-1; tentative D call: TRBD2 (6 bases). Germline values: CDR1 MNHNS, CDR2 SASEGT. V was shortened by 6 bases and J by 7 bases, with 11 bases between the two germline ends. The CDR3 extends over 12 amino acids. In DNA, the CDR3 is TGTGCCAGCAGACTAGCTTTAAATACGCAGTATTTT. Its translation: CASRLALNTQYF.

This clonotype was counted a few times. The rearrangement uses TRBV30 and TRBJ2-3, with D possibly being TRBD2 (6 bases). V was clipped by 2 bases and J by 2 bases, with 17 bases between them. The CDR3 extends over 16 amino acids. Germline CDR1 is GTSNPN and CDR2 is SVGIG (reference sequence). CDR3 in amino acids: CAWSMGLLALTDTQYF. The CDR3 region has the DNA TGTGCCTGGAGTATGGGACTGCTCGCCCTCACAGATACGCAGTATTTT.

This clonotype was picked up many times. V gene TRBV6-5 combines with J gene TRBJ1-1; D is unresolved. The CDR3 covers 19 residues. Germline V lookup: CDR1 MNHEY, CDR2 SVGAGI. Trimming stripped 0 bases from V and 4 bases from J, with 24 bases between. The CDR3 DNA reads TGTGCCAGCAGTTACTCGAGTTTCACCTACCCCACCTTTGGCACTGAAGCTTTCTTT. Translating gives CASSYSSFTYPTFGTEAFF.

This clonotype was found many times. CDR3 DNA sequence: TGTGCCAGCAGTTTAGGTGGGGGACAGGGGGCGCATGGCTACACCTTC. Residues: CASSLGGGQGAHGYTF. The J gene is TRBJ1-2, the V gene TRBV12-3 or TRBV12-4, with TRBD1 identical over 12 bases. Losses at the gene ends were 1 base for V and 6 bases for J; bases not matched to a gene: 6. This CDR3 region has 16 residues.

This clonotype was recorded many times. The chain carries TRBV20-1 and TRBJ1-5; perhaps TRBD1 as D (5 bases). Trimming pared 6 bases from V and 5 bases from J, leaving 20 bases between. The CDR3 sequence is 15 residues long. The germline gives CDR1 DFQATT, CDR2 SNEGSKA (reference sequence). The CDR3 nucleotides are TGCAGTGCCGCCAGGGTATCAGGGCGGTATCAGCCCCAGCATTTT. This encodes CSAARVSGRYQPQHF.

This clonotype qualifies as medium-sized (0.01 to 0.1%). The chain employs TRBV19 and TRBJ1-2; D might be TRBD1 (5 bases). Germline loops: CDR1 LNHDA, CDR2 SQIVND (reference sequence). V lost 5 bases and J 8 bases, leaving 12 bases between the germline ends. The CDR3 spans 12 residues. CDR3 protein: CASSSRVGGYTF. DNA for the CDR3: TGTGCCAGTAGTTCCAGGGTGGGAGGCTACACCTTC. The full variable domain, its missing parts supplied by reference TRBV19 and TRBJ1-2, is DGGITQSPKYLFRKEGQNVTLSCEQNLNHDAMYWYRQDPGQGLRLIYYSQIVNDFQKGDIAEGYSVSREKKESFPLTVTSAQKNPTAFYLCASSSRVGGYTFGSGTRLTVV.

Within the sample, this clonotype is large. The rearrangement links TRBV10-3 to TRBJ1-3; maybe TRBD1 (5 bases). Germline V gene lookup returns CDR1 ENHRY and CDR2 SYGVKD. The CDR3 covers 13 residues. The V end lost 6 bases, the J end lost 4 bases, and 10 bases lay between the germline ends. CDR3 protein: CAIRDSGGNTIYF. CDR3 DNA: TGTGCCATCAGAGACAGTGGAGGAAACACCATATATTTT.